These 15 T cell receptor beta chains were all obtained from the same sample, sequenced in a study of cytomegalovirus exposure and HLA in healthy donors. Primers: 60 Vbeta forward and 13 Jbeta reverse. The method was immunoSEQ multiplex PCR; TCRdb's version includes in-frame clones alone and lacks a portion of them. The profile shows roughly 140,000 clones, around three fifths of them singletons. Sequenced input: PBMCs. Receptors were obtained from a woman between 25 and 40 years old in good health and CMV-seropositive.

This chain links TRBV29-1 with TRBJ1-3, with 10 bases fitting TRBD1. Germline loops: CDR1 SQVTM, CDR2 ANQGSEA. This CDR3 spans 14 amino acids. Trimming took 7 bases from V and 4 from J; bases not matched to a gene: 7. The CDR3 coding sequence is TGCAGCGCCCGGGGGACAGGGGTCGGAAACACCATATATTTT. This translates into CSARGTGVGNTIYF. The full variable domain, in which reference TRBV29-1 and TRBJ1-3 provide the parts outside the CDR3, is SAVISQKPSRDICQRGTSLTIQCQVDSQVTMMFWYRQQPGQSLTLIATANQGSEATYESGFVIDKFPISRPNLTFSTLTVSNMSPEDSSIYLCSARGTGVGNTIYFGEGSWLTVV.

This chain uses TRBV6-5 with TRBJ1-3; a weak D match, TRBD1 (5 bases). The length of the CDR3 is 15 residues. Germline CDR1 MNHEY, CDR2 SVGAGI. V lost 2 bases and J 2 bases, leaving 10 bases between the germline ends. CDR3 protein: CASSYGTGAGNTIYF. CDR3 bases: TGTGCCAGCAGTTACGGAACAGGCGCTGGAAACACCATATATTTT.

This sequence joins TRBV5-1 and TRBJ1-1; tentative D call: TRBD1 (5 bases). The CDR3 consists of 14 residues. Germline V gene data show CDR1 as SGHRS and CDR2 as YFSETQ. V gave up 1 base and J gave up 1 base, with 8 bases separating them. This CDR3 reads CASSLRGWNTEAFF. In DNA, the CDR3 is TGCGCCAGCAGCTTGAGGGGTTGGAACACTGAAGCTTTCTTT.

This clone has more than one count but fewer than ten. The rearrangement uses TRBV25-1 and TRBJ2-2; 8 bases agree with TRBD1. After removal of 7 bases from V and 4 bases from J, the junction contained 5 bases not matched to a gene. The CDR3 runs to 14 residues. Germline V gene lookup returns CDR1 MGHDK and CDR2 SYGVNS. CDR3 coding DNA: TGTGCCAGCACTGGACAGGGAGGCACCGGGGAGCTGTTTTTT. This translates into CASTGQGGTGELFF.

This clone was found once. The chain links TRBV11-2 to TRBJ2-7; 8 bases are shared with TRBD1. CDR3 length equals 15 residues. The V segment lost 7 bases and the J segment 6 bases; nucleotides outside the gene matches: 14. Per germline, CDR1 SGHAT and CDR2 FQNNGV. In DNA, the CDR3 is TGTGCCAGCAATCCCGGGTCGGGACAGGTTTCCGAGCAGTACTTC. Translation: CASNPGSGQVSEQYF. The full variable domain, rest sourced from reference TRBV11-2 and TRBJ2-7, is EAGVAQSPRYKIIEKRQSVAFWCNPISGHATLYWYQQILGQGPKLLIQFQNNGVVDDSQLPKDRFSAERLKGVDSTLKIQPAKLEDSAVYLCASNPGSGQVSEQYFGPGTRLTVT.

V usage is TRBV6-5 and J usage is TRBJ2-3; 7 nucleotides line up with TRBD1. Germline V gene data show CDR1 as MNHEY and CDR2 as SVGAGI. The CDR3 is 15 amino acids. J was trimmed by 4 bases and V by 2 bases; bases with no gene match: 6. The CDR3 nucleotides are TGTGCCAGCAGTTACCCAGGACAGGCACCAGATACGCAGTATTTT. It is translated as CASSYPGQAPDTQYF.

The chain links TRBV7-8 to TRBJ1-1, with 7 bases fitting TRBD1. The trim removed 4 bases at V and 0 bases at J, leaving 14 bases unmatched. Germline V gene sequence: CDR1 SGHVS, CDR2 FQNEAQ. The CDR3 loop spans 18 amino acids. This chain's CDR3 is CASSSRRPGQRMNTEAFF. CDR3 nucleotides: TGTGCCAGCAGCTCGAGGAGACCGGGACAGAGGATGAACACTGAAGCTTTCTTT.

This chain uses TRBV19 with TRBJ2-7, with 7 bases that match TRBD1. Germline CDR1 reads LNHDA; CDR2 reads SQIVND (reference sequence). This CDR3 comprises 15 residues. After removal of 6 bases from V and 2 bases from J, the junction contained 10 bases not matched to a gene. The CDR3 nucleotides are TGTGCCAGTAGAGCGACATGGGACAGTCCCTACGAGCAGTACTTC. It specifies CASRATWDSPYEQYF.

This clone was recorded once. The gene calls are TRBV30 and TRBJ2-6; no clear D. CDR1 and CDR2 from the germline V gene are GTSNPN and SVGIG (reference sequence). The CDR3 extends over 13 amino acids. The V end lost 4 bases, the J end lost 1 base, and 5 bases lay between the germline ends. Here the CDR3 reads CAWTLSGANVLTF. In DNA, the CDR3 is TGTGCCTGGACCTTATCTGGGGCCAACGTCCTGACTTTC.

The rearrangement joins TRBV28 to TRBJ2-3; the match to TRBD2 covers 8 bases. This CDR3 has 15 amino acids. V lost 9 bases and J lost 2; bases outside the gene matches: 10. The V gene's germline CDR1 is MDHEN and CDR2 SYDVKM. The CDR3 bases are TGTGCCAGTAAGACTAGCGCGACATCCACAGATACGCAGTATTTT. Residues: CASKTSATSTDTQYF.

CDR3 bases: TGTGCCAGCAGTCCAAGACAGGGGAACTATGGCTACACCTTC. Its translation: CASSPRQGNYGYTF. The gene calls are TRBV27 and TRBJ1-2, with TRBD1 matching over 8 bases. Germline lookup yields CDR1 MNHEY and CDR2 SMNVEV (reference sequence). V shed 5 bases, J shed 2 bases, and the junction held 4 bases outside the gene matches. This CDR3 has 14 residues.

The chain uses TRBV30 and TRBJ1-5; TRBD1 matches at 7 bases. Germline lookup yields CDR1 GTSNPN and CDR2 SVGIG (reference sequence). The CDR3 spans 15 residues. V shed 1 base, J shed 9 bases, and the junction held 12 bases outside the gene matches. The CDR3 sequence: CAWSARGTAPRPQHF. The DNA of the CDR3 is TGTGCCTGGAGTGCCAGAGGGACAGCACCTCGGCCCCAGCATTTT.

The CDR3 region is CASSIAPARGPIGNEQFF. The CDR3 coding sequence is TGTGCCAGTAGTATAGCCCCCGCGCGGGGGCCGATAGGAAATGAGCAGTTCTTC. The V call is TRBV19, the J call TRBJ2-1; D is perhaps TRBD2 (7 bases). Trimming shortened V by 1 base and J by 7 bases, and 23 bases separated the two germline ends. Germline CDR1 is LNHDA and CDR2 is SQIVND (reference sequence). This CDR3 is built from 18 residues.

This chain links TRBV5-1 with TRBJ1-4; D gene unclear. V was cut by 5 bases and J by 0 bases, with 11 bases left in between. CDR3 length: 15 residues. Germline CDR1 SGHRS, CDR2 YFSETQ. The CDR3 bases are TGCGCCAGCAGAGCTTTAACTGCAACTAATGAAAAACTGTTTTTT. Its translation is CASRALTATNEKLFF.

The chain links TRBV7-8 to TRBJ2-7; D not certain. The V end was cut by 3 bases, the J end by 0 bases, with 15 bases between. CDR3 length: 16 residues. In germline, CDR1 is SGHVS, CDR2 FQNEAQ. CDR3 sequence: CASSFLRDTSSYEQYF. The CDR3 bases are TGTGCCAGCAGCTTCCTCCGCGACACGAGCTCCTACGAGCAGTACTTC.